This T cell receptor (beta chain) was found in a study of OX40 agonist ivuxolimab in advanced cancers. About the research overall: A mean age of about 59 years, range roughly 23 to 85, was recorded, and more than 80% were male. It was permissible to have had prior anti-PD-1, anti-PD-L1 or anti-CTLA-4 therapy, and approximately 38% had some.

The data were produced by immunoSEQ multiplex PCR, yet TCRdb's version contains in-frame clones alone and is incomplete. The table shows more than 85,000 clones, with about 90% occurring only once. The sample was CD4+ or CD8+ T cells sorted from blood, taken in a trial of the OX40 agonist ivuxolimab. The TCR was taken from an adult with an advanced solid tumor such as melanoma, head and neck, liver or kidney cancer.

The CDR3 bases are TGTGCCAGCAGCTCAGGGGTCCCTGGAAACACCATATATTTT. Residues: CASSSGVPGNTIYF. This chain uses TRBV7-2 with TRBJ1-3, with D perhaps TRBD1 (6 bases). In germline, CDR1 is SGHTA, CDR2 FQGNSA. V was trimmed by 4 bases and J by 2 bases, leaving 9 bases between them. CDR3 length: 14 residues.